The entry below describes one T cell receptor (beta chain). Its specificity is unknown. These data come from a study of radiation and T cells in renal cell carcinoma. The study's findings and limits: No pretreatment tumor biopsies were available for baseline clonotypes.

V was trimmed by 8 bases and J by 4 bases, leaving 17 bases between them. Germline CDR1 and CDR2: SGHRS and YFSETQ. The CDR3 spans 14 residues. Assay used: immunoSEQ multiplex PCR; TCRdb lists only in-frame clones, some missing. The data hold approximately 140,000 clones, with roughly 90% observed a single time. Time point reported: baseline pretreatment blood. Treatment here: 15 Gy SBRT to primary tumor, nephrectomy 4 weeks later. The sequencing used blood, collected from a patient whose treatment included radiotherapy and nephrectomy. This TCR came from a woman aged 70-85 years with renal cell carcinoma. V usage is TRBV5-1 and J usage is TRBJ2-3; tentatively, D is TRBD1 (6 bases). The CDR3 DNA follows: TGCGCCAGTAACCCTAGCAGGGGACCAGATACGCAGTATTTT. Residues: CASNPSRGPDTQYF. The full variable domain, in which reference TRBV5-1 and TRBJ2-3 provide the parts outside the CDR3, is KAGVTQTPRYLIKTRGQQVTLSCSPISGHRSVSWYQQTPGQGLQFLFEYFSETQRNKGNFPGRFSGRQFSNSRSEMNVSTLELGDSALYLCASNPSRGPDTQYFGPGTRLTVL.